A selection of T cell receptor beta chains follows, all from one sample in a study of early T cells in non-severe SARS-CoV-2 infection. TCRdb reanalysed the 5' RACE reads using MiXCR and keeps one entry per CDR3 protein. The sample records approximately 74,000 distinct CDR3 sequences, around 15% being singletons. Input material: whole blood. The receptors were sampled from an adult who was a healthcare worker with PCR-confirmed SARS-CoV-2 infection or an uninfected control (not recorded which). Both conserved end residues are part of each CDR3.

v_call	cdr3_aa
TRBV7-9	CASSRSGAGWEQYF
TRBV5-6	CASSRSSGTARIKTQYF
TRBV5-1	CARVGQLTDTQYF
TRBV5-1	CASSFIAGGSYNEQFF
TRBV29-1	CSVNLQGNPYEQYF
TRBV7-9	CASSRQGRTGELFF
TRBV20-1	CSAPGENGNTIYF
TRBV6-5	CASSQMMNTEAFF
TRBV20-1	CSADGTRSDEQFF
TRBV3-1	CASSQRDHYNEQFF
TRBV7-9	CASSLGGRNSPLHF
TRBV12-3/TRBV12-4	CAIGGVSSGNTIYF
TRBV10-2	CASSELNTEAFF
TRBV5-1	CASSFWASTDTQYF
TRBV5-1	CASSWGQGSGNEQFF
TRBV12-3/TRBV12-4	CASSFVRNTGELFF
TRBV6-2/TRBV6-3	CASSQGNEQFF
TRBV6-1	CASSADNSGANVLTF
TRBV5-1	CASTLDGGTYEQYF
TRBV20-1	CSAREQGVLPDTQYF
TRBV27	CASSAGTGPYEQYF
TRBV7-2	CASSLETGTGNGEAFF
TRBV6-5	CASSYSTVPGTGAGYTF
TRBV28	CASSTGAQPQHF
TRBV9	CASSPAGGPYEQYF
TRBV29-1	CSAGGNYGYTF
TRBV29-1	CSLASAETEAFF
TRBV19	CASSMVSGGTTNEKLFF
TRBV12-3/TRBV12-4	CASSRQSSTNEKLFF
TRBV6-1	CASKQVAGTDTQYF
TRBV29-1	CSVIFETQYF
TRBV7-2	CASSYLSRGGRGYNEQFF
TRBV29-1	CSVEGSPADTQYF
TRBV19	CASSGRSNEKLFF
TRBV5-1	CASSFAGGSGANVLTF
TRBV6-5	CASSFRGNYGYTF
TRBV28	CASTLQIGALNQPQHF
TRBV20-1	CSARVPAGTLYNEQFF
TRBV10-3	CAIRNTDTQYF
TRBV5-5	CASSQGGPAGEKLFF
TRBV5-1	CASSPPSGGGTDTQYF
TRBV11-2	CASTTDSGGELFF
TRBV20-1	CSAREERGGYIQYF
TRBV20-1	CSARATDRVDEQYF
TRBV10-3	CAIRDRQETQYF
TRBV30	CAWSESVDYNEQFF